This TCR beta chain emerged from a study of CD8+ T cells in alopecia areata. Study-wide background: Tofacitinib ran for 6 to 18 months before 6 months off drug.

Specified treatment: oral pan-JAK inhibitor, 5-10 mg twice daily. The CDR3 is 15 residues long. Between the trimmed V and J ends, which lost 2 bases and 0 bases, there was a span of 11 bases. CDR1 and CDR2 (germline): SGHDT, YYEEEE. RNA extraction and reverse transcription yielded cDNA as sequencing template. The repertoire was sequenced with immunoSEQ multiplex PCR; TCRdb's copy has only in-frame clones and lacks some. There are about 160,000 clones in the sample; less than 80% occur only once, and 12% to 15% lies in the top ten. This chain connects TRBV5-6 to TRBJ2-5; no reliable D call. Sequencing was performed on CD4+ T cells sorted from blood, taken at week 24, from a patient treated with tofacitinib. The receptor's source is a human donor with alopecia areata. CDR3 nucleotides: TGTGCCAGCAGCTTATTTGCGAGGTACCAAGAGACCCAGTACTTC. As protein: CASSLFARYQETQYF.